This T cell receptor beta chain comes out of a study of shared T cell receptors in the human thymus. The assay was immunoSEQ multiplex PCR, and TCRdb's table has in-frame clones only and misses some. The sample consists of hundreds of thousands of clones, around 89% of them appearing once. CDR3 size: 19 residues. Germline CDR1 is SGHDN and CDR2 is FVKESK. Trimming removed 1 base at V and 0 bases at J, with 21 bases between. In addition, the sample was reused for a study of human thymus T cells. Turning to that study: Congenital heart defects were the reason for the corrective surgery that the donors, healthy Finnish infants, were having. Resections that were taken during corrective heart surgery supplied the thymus tissue. Usage of V and J genes appeared biased in thymic and blood repertoires. As related research reported, thymic repertoires overlapped highly among unrelated individuals.

Input material: thymocytes. This chain links TRBV14 with TRBJ2-5; tentatively, D is TRBD1 (6 bases). This receptor was identified in a boy less than two years old with a congenital heart defect. CDR3 sequence (DNA): TGTGCCAGCAGCCAAGTTTCGACCCCAAGGGGGATTGACCAAGAGACCCAGTACTTC. Protein: CASSQVSTPRGIDQETQYF.